The next 13 T cell receptor beta chains were all read from a single sample in a study of T cell responses to AZD1222 COVID-19 vaccine. TCRdb keeps only in-frame clones here, not all; method: immunoSEQ multiplex PCR. The repertoire holds 100,000 to 140,000 clones, with about 85% as singletons. The specimen comprised peripheral blood, sampled 28 days after the second AZD1222 dose. Every receptor here comes from an adult who received the AZD1222 COVID-19 vaccine.

This chain connects TRBV24-1 to TRBJ1-1; 7 nucleotides line up with TRBD1. The junction had 2 bases not matched to a gene; V was cut back by 7 bases and J by 1 base. This CDR3 has 13 residues. Germline V gene lookup returns CDR1 KGHDR and CDR2 SFDVKD. The DNA for the CDR3 is TGTGCCACCAGACAGGGGTGGAACACTGAAGCTTTCTTT. Protein sequence: CATRQGWNTEAFF.

This clone was counted a few times. This rearrangement joins TRBV7-8 to TRBJ1-5; possible D gene TRBD1, 5 bases. CDR1 is SGHVS, CDR2 FQNEAQ, per germline. This CDR3 is built from 15 residues. Trimming shortened V by 1 base and J by 4 bases, and 11 bases separated the two germline ends. DNA of the CDR3: TGTGCCAGCAGCTTAGGGGCAAGGGGAAATCAGCCCCAGCATTTT. Translated, it gives CASSLGARGNQPQHF.

The chain links TRBV7-2 to TRBJ1-5, with 7 bases identical to TRBD1. CDR1 and CDR2 (germline): SGHTA, FQGNSA. The CDR3 totals 15 residues. J was trimmed by 3 bases and V by 1 base; bases with no gene match: 3. The DNA of the CDR3 is TGTGCCAGCAGCTTAGTTCAGGGGGTCAATCAGCCCCAGCATTTT. It specifies CASSLVQGVNQPQHF. The full variable domain, completed using reference TRBV7-2 and TRBJ1-5, is GAGVSQSPSNKVTEKGKDVELRCDPISGHTALYWYRQSLGQGLEFLIYFQGNSAPDKSGLPSDRFSAERTGGSVSTLTIQRTQQEDSAVYLCASSLVQGVNQPQHFGDGTRLSIL.

The sample holds a few counts of this clone. The rearrangement links TRBV29-1 to TRBJ1-3; D is unresolved. V gave up 4 bases and J gave up 0 bases, with 7 bases separating them. CDR1 is SQVTM and CDR2 is ANQGSEA in the germline V gene. CDR3 length equals 13 residues. Written as DNA, the CDR3 is TGCAGCGTTGGAGGGAGCTCTGGAAACACCATATATTTT. Its translation is CSVGGSSGNTIYF.

CDR3 DNA: TGTGCCAGCAGCCCACAGGGAATTTTGAGTTCACCCCTCCACTTT. It yields the protein CASSPQGILSSPLHF. The chain has TRBV5-6 and TRBJ1-6; possible D gene TRBD1, 6 bases. CDR3 length equals 15 residues. CDR1 is SGHDT and CDR2 is YYEEEE in the germline V gene. Trimming pared 4 bases from V and 9 bases from J, leaving 17 bases between. Complete variable domain (other parts from reference TRBV5-6 and TRBJ1-6): DAGVTQSPTHLIKTRGQQVTLRCSPKSGHDTVSWYQQALGQGPQFIFQYYEEEERQRGNFPDRFSGHQFPNYSSELNVNALLLGDSALYLCASSPQGILSSPLHFGNGTRLTVT.

The CDR3 DNA is TGTGCTAGTGGTTTGGGATCAGATACGCAGTATTTT. It specifies CASGLGSDTQYF. This chain uses TRBV12-5 with TRBJ2-3; unclear D gene. Trimming cost V 1 base and J 4 bases, with 3 bases left between them. In germline, CDR1 is LGHNT, CDR2 FRNRAP. This CDR3 comprises 12 residues.

The V gene is TRBV30, the J gene TRBJ2-7; TRBD1 is a possible D gene (6 bases). V dropped 4 bases and J dropped 5 bases, with 15 bases sitting between them. Germline values: CDR1 GTSNPN, CDR2 SVGIG (reference sequence). The CDR3 spans 13 residues. This CDR3 reads CAWNPQGPHEQYF. The DNA of the CDR3 is TGTGCCTGGAACCCCCAGGGGCCGCACGAGCAGTACTTC.

The chain couples TRBV5-1 to TRBJ2-1, with D perhaps matching TRBD2 (6 bases). Germline CDR1 SGHRS, CDR2 YFSETQ. The CDR3 runs 14 residues. V gave up 2 bases and J gave up 7 bases, with 13 bases separating them. The CDR3 nucleotides are TGCGCCAGCAGCTTAAGGAGGGGAAGTAATGAGCAGTTCTTC. The encoded protein is CASSLRRGSNEQFF.

This chain connects TRBV12-3 or TRBV12-4 to TRBJ2-3; D uncertain. The germline V and J ends were trimmed by 5 bases and 4 bases, with 7 bases remaining between them. The CDR3 has 12 residues. The CDR3 bases are TGTGCCAGCAGTGGTGGGGCAGATACGCAGTATTTT. This translates into CASSGGADTQYF.

The chain links TRBV19 to TRBJ2-5; TRBD1 matches at 7 bases. This CDR3 contains 14 residues. Looked up from germline, CDR1 is LNHDA and CDR2 is SQIVND (reference sequence). V dropped 5 bases and J dropped 4; count of bases not matched to a gene: 7. CDR3 bases: TGTGCCAGTAGTGGCCGACAGGGTTCAGAGACCCAGTACTTC. This gives the protein CASSGRQGSETQYF.

This clone appeared a single time. CDR3 nucleotides: TGTGCCAGCAGCGTAGGCCCTACAGTTAATGAAAAACTGTTTTTT. Translation: CASSVGPTVNEKLFF. V is TRBV9 and J is TRBJ1-4; D unclear. The CDR3 has 15 residues. Germline V lookup: CDR1 SGDLS, CDR2 YYNGEE. V was cut by 0 bases and J by 4 bases, with 10 bases left in between.

The rearrangement links TRBV25-1 to TRBJ1-6; 7 bases fit TRBD1. Germline CDR1 and CDR2: MGHDK and SYGVNS. The CDR3 is 14 amino acids. V lost 8 bases and J lost 7; bases outside the gene matches: 8. The CDR3 here is CASGKTGPNSPLHF. Here the CDR3 DNA reads TGTGCCAGCGGAAAGACAGGGCCGAATTCACCCCTCCACTTT.

This chain joins TRBV7-9 and TRBJ1-4, with D uncertain. V was trimmed by 2 bases and J by 4 bases, leaving 11 bases between them. Germline V gene sequence: CDR1 SEHNR, CDR2 FQNEAQ (reference sequence). The CDR3 has 15 amino acids. This chain's CDR3 is CASSLISGFNEKLFF. The CDR3 DNA is TGTGCCAGCAGCTTAATTTCGGGATTTAATGAAAAACTGTTTTTT. Combining the CDR3 with reference TRBV7-9 and TRBJ1-4 gives the whole variable domain DTGVSQNPRHKITKRGQNVTFRCDPISEHNRLYWYRQTLGQGPEFLTYFQNEAQLEKSRLLSDRFSAERPKGSFSTLEIQRTEQGDSAMYLCASSLISGFNEKLFFGSGTQLSVL.